The sequence of this T cell receptor beta chain was determined in a study of shared clonotypes between healthy human individuals. Findings of the study overall: Rarefaction curves obtained for sorted subsets showed sequencing incomplete despite large depth. Naive subsets generally had larger estimated richness than memory subsets.

In the case of this clone: Its antigen is unidentified.

Germline loops: CDR1 SGHTA, CDR2 FQGNSA. V shed 1 base and J shed 7 bases, with 11 bases lying between them. CDR3 length: 14 residues. Using immunoSEQ multiplex PCR, the repertoire was profiled, and TCRdb retains in-frame clones only, with some absent. The data show about 1 million clones, more than 60% seen once. This TCR was recovered from a man aged 18 to 29 in good health. Specimen: memory CD4+ T cells sorted from blood. Subset meaning: CD45RA-negative fraction. The chain employs TRBV7-2 and TRBJ2-1; no firm D call. CDR3 loop: CASSLVGEWNEQFF. CDR3 coding DNA: TGTGCCAGCAGCTTAGTAGGAGAATGGAATGAGCAGTTCTTC.